This T cell receptor (beta chain) emerged from a study of T cells after yellow fever vaccination. This clonotype was observed many times. One entry per CDR3 protein results from TCRdb running MiXCR on the 5' RACE reads. The top ten clones hold 46% of a sample with 25,000 to 35,000 distinct CDR3 sequences, 3.5% to 5% of them seen once. V lost 1 base to trimming and J lost 8 bases, with 14 bases between them. The CDR3 contains 15 residues. From germline, CDR1 is SGHTA and CDR2 FQGNSA. The rearrangement links TRBV7-2 to TRBJ1-4; D call uncertain. Specimen: CD8+ T cells sorted from PBMCs, collected 5 days after the yellow fever booster vaccination. The receptor comes from a man aged 25 to 40 who received the YFV17D yellow fever vaccine. CDR3 loop: CASSLGGLGREKLFF. The CDR3 region has the DNA TGTGCCAGCAGCTTAGGGGGTTTGGGTCGAGAAAAACTGTTTTTT.